This TCR beta chain was sequenced during a study of breast tumors, draining lymph nodes, adjacent tissues. Germline CDR1 SQVTM, CDR2 ANQGSEA. The CDR3 sequence is 13 residues long. V gave up 3 bases and J gave up 1 base, with 8 bases separating them. MiXCR, run by TCRdb on the multiplex PCR reads, gives a single entry per CDR3 protein. The sample yields around 150,000 distinct CDR3 sequences, more than 20% seen once. Many counts were recorded for this clonotype. Antigen: not known. General study results and limits: Most tumor T cells seemingly derive from lymph node, then expand in tumor. Tumor and nontumor repertoires were significantly more similar in luminal-like than in basal-like breast cancer. Tumor T cell lymph node origin was a supported hypothesis, not proven.

Axillary draining lymph nodes of breast cancer patients supplied the node samples. The source of this sequence is a female donor with breast cancer. Some clones in this sample may be carry-over from other donors' samples. This chain uses TRBV29-1 with TRBJ2-3, with D perhaps TRBD1 (6 bases). Sequencing was carried out using axillary lymph node tissue. CDR3 sequence: CSVDRGRTDTQYF. The DNA for the CDR3 is TGCAGCGTTGACAGGGGTCGCACAGATACGCAGTATTTT.